A selection of T cell receptor beta chains follows, all from one sample in a study of cytomegalovirus exposure and HLA in healthy donors. Clones were read by immunoSEQ multiplex PCR, and TCRdb kept only the in-frame ones, dropping some. The table has 66,000 or so clones, approximately 97% seen once. The sample was PBMCs. These receptors originate from a woman aged 18-29 years in good health and CMV-seropositive. The CDR3 runs from the conserved cysteine through the conserved F or W. The D gene is left open where the match is weak. A clone size is listed for some rows: how often the clone was seen (once, few, many), or a class if it is expanded.

clone size: once; J gene: TRBJ2-2; V gene: TRBV5-1; D gene: TRBD2; CDR3 protein: CASSPLAGPRTGELFF; CDR3 DNA: TGCGCCAGCAGCCCTCTAGCGGGGCCGAGGACCGGGGAGCTGTTTTTT
clone size: -; J gene: TRBJ1-2; V gene: TRBV6-1; D gene: -; CDR3 protein: CASSRDKFYTF; CDR3 DNA: TGTGCCAGCAGCAGGGACAAATTCTACACCTTC
clone size: -; J gene: TRBJ2-1; V gene: TRBV4-1; D gene: -; CDR3 protein: CASSLSQSSYNEQFF; CDR3 DNA: TGCGCCAGCAGCCTTAGCCAGAGCTCCTACAATGAGCAGTTCTTC
clone size: -; J gene: TRBJ2-7; V gene: TRBV19; D gene: TRBD1; CDR3 protein: CASSQDRYYEQYF; CDR3 DNA: TGTGCCAGTAGCCAGGACAGGTACTACGAGCAGTACTTC
clone size: once; J gene: TRBJ2-7; V gene: TRBV11-2; D gene: -; CDR3 protein: CASSLSLAYEQYF; CDR3 DNA: TGTGCCAGCAGCTTATCTCTAGCCTACGAGCAGTACTTC
clone size: -; J gene: TRBJ2-6; V gene: TRBV29-1; D gene: -; CDR3 protein: CSVEVAGFKVGANVLTF; CDR3 DNA: TGCAGCGTTGAAGTAGCAGGGTTCAAAGTTGGGGCCAACGTCCTGACTTTC
clone size: -; J gene: TRBJ2-2; V gene: TRBV28; D gene: -; CDR3 protein: CASRPGNTGELFF; CDR3 DNA: TGTGCCAGCCGACCAGGGAACACCGGGGAGCTGTTTTTT
clone size: -; J gene: TRBJ2-5; V gene: TRBV5-4; D gene: -; CDR3 protein: CASSLGGQAGNLETQYF; CDR3 DNA: TGTGCCAGCAGCTTGGGGGGCCAGGCAGGCAACCTAGAGACCCAGTACTTC
clone size: -; J gene: TRBJ1-1; V gene: TRBV28; D gene: TRBD1; CDR3 protein: CASSLYGTGIGGTEAFF; CDR3 DNA: TGTGCCAGCAGTTTATACGGGACAGGGATAGGGGGCACTGAAGCTTTCTTT
clone size: -; J gene: TRBJ2-1; V gene: TRBV18; D gene: -; CDR3 protein: CASSLEDFSSYNEQFF; CDR3 DNA: TGTGCCAGCTCACTCGAGGACTTCAGCTCCTACAATGAGCAGTTCTTC
clone size: -; J gene: TRBJ2-7; V gene: TRBV6-1; D gene: -; CDR3 protein: CASSDFQGTYEQYF; CDR3 DNA: TGTGCCAGCAGTGATTTTCAGGGGACCTACGAGCAGTACTTC
clone size: -; J gene: TRBJ2-1; V gene: TRBV9; D gene: TRBD2; CDR3 protein: CASSGVGRGNYNEQFF; CDR3 DNA: TGTGCCAGCAGCGGAGTAGGGCGGGGGAATTACAATGAGCAGTTCTTC
clone size: -; J gene: TRBJ2-2; V gene: TRBV30; D gene: -; CDR3 protein: CAWSILRALAAGELFF; CDR3 DNA: TGTGCCTGGAGTATTCTGCGGGCCCTCGCCGCCGGGGAGCTGTTTTTT
clone size: once; J gene: TRBJ2-2; V gene: TRBV28; D gene: TRBD2; CDR3 protein: CASSFRGLAGSGELFF; CDR3 DNA: TGTGCCAGCAGTTTTAGGGGACTAGCGGGTTCCGGGGAGCTGTTTTTT
clone size: -; J gene: TRBJ2-5; V gene: TRBV4-2; D gene: TRBD2; CDR3 protein: CASSQVSASGRAGGRETQYF; CDR3 DNA: TGTGCCAGCAGCCAAGTATCGGCCAGCGGGAGGGCCGGGGGTAGGGAGACCCAGTACTTC
clone size: once; J gene: TRBJ2-6; V gene: TRBV28; D gene: -; CDR3 protein: CASSLVVAASGANVLTF; CDR3 DNA: TGTGCCAGCAGTTTGGTCGTAGCGGCCTCTGGGGCCAACGTCCTGACTTTC